This T cell receptor (beta chain) was found in a study of cytomegalovirus exposure and HLA in healthy donors. General study results and limits: A later analysis showed HLA-associated TCR beta chains outstripping equally common others in clonal expansion. Prior analysis indicated that the majority of TCR beta V segments exhibited productivity approximately 90% or approximately 30% of the time. Later on, a genetic analysis was performed. It linked a missense variant in DCLRE1C with V- and J-gene trimming of TCR beta. As was reported, the HLA-A and HLA-B alleles of most subjects were accurately predicted from TCR beta sequences.

Germline V gene data show CDR1 as LGHNA and CDR2 as YNFKEQ. The CDR3 has 15 amino acids. Trimming took 1 base from V and 4 from J; bases not matched to a gene: 6. Turning to this clone: Its antigen is unknown.

The PCR made use of 60 Vbeta and 13 Jbeta primers. The repertoire was sequenced with immunoSEQ multiplex PCR; TCRdb's copy has only in-frame clones and lacks some. Seen here are 150,000 to 200,000 clones, 75% to 85% observed once, and the top ten hold about 1.4%. This TCR came from a woman aged 45-59 years in good health and CMV-seronegative. The chain employs TRBV4-2 and TRBJ1-2, with 7 bases fitting TRBD1. Sample: PBMCs. The chain's CDR3 is CASSQGQGTGYGYTF. CDR3 bases: TGTGCCAGCAGCCAAGGACAGGGCACGGGCTATGGCTACACCTTC.